This TCR beta chain appears in the sequencing data of a study of blood T cell repertoires in COVID-19. Study-wide background: Some COVID-19 samples were acute and others convalescent; all came from the United States, Italy and Spain. Sample material is recorded as cDNA or gDNA derived from T cells, B-cell-depleted T cells, or PBMCs.

This clone was seen once. Participants spanned ages about 18 to 90 years and resided in about two dozen US areas. Which cohort a participant joined came from the clinical history participants gave. Profiled with immunoSEQ multiplex PCR; TCRdb holds only in-frame clones, not every one. The sample lists about 200,000 clones, 65% to 90% occurring once. J gave up 1 base and V 9 bases, and 4 bases lay outside the gene matches. Germline assignment: CDR1 KGHDR and CDR2 SFDVKD. The CDR3 loop spans 16 amino acids. J is TRBJ2-1 and V is TRBV24-1; 14 bases line up with TRBD2. The sequencing sample was made of PBMCs or T cells enriched from blood (not recorded which). The TCR was taken from a woman between 35 and 50 years old with acute COVID-19. The CDR3 sequence: CATSGTSGSSYNEQFF. The CDR3 DNA reads TGTGCCACCTCGGGGACTAGCGGGAGTTCCTACAATGAGCAGTTCTTC.